This entry lists 7 T cell receptor beta chains sequenced from one sample in a study. Repertoires were generated with immunoSEQ multiplex PCR, while TCRdb's copy carries only in-frame clones and drops some. The table lists around 50,000 clones, about 92% of them singletons. The sample consisted of PBMCs. These receptors all stem from a man aged 35 to 55 with rheumatoid arthritis.

The chain combines TRBV5-1 with TRBJ1-2; tentative D call: TRBD1 (5 bases). CDR1 and CDR2 from the germline V gene are SGHRS and YFSETQ. The CDR3 length is 16 residues. The V and J ends lost 4 bases and 6 bases respectively, with 22 bases between them. The CDR3, as DNA: TGCGCCAGCAGCCCGGGGCAGGGTAATCGGTATGATGGCTACACCTTC. Residues: CASSPGQGNRYDGYTF.

The sample holds one count of this clone. The rearrangement joins TRBV12-3 or TRBV12-4 to TRBJ1-1; D not certain. Trimming took off 5 bases at V and 4 bases at J, with 11 bases between the two ends. The CDR3 has 13 amino acids. The CDR3 region has the DNA TGTGCCAGCAGTCAGACAATCGCCACTGAAGCTTTCTTT. Translated: CASSQTIATEAFF.

The V gene is TRBV6-5, the J gene TRBJ2-2; TRBD1 agrees at 8 bases. This CDR3 has 14 residues. Germline values: CDR1 MNHEY, CDR2 SVGAGI. J gave up 4 bases and V 4 bases, and 2 bases lay outside the gene matches. The CDR3 here is CASSSDRGTGELFF. CDR3 nucleotides: TGTGCCAGCAGTTCTGACAGGGGCACCGGGGAGCTGTTTTTT.

The CDR3 here is CASSPQGETEAFF. The CDR3 DNA sequence: TGTGCCAGCAGCCCACAGGGGGAAACTGAAGCTTTCTTT. The chain couples TRBV7-2 to TRBJ1-1, with 8 bases lining up with TRBD1. Trimming took 5 bases from V and 5 from J; bases not matched to a gene: 4. Germline values: CDR1 SGHTA, CDR2 FQGNSA. CDR3 size: 13 residues.

The genes are TRBV6-6 and TRBJ2-5; D is possibly TRBD1 (5 bases). V dropped 6 bases and J dropped 5 bases, with 13 bases sitting between them. This CDR3 has 13 residues. The germline V gene has CDR1 MNHNY and CDR2 SVGAGI (reference sequence). CDR3 bases: TGTGCCAGCAGCCGCCCAGGGCGGGAGACCCAGTACTTC. Its protein is CASSRPGRETQYF.

V gene TRBV27 combines with J gene TRBJ2-7; TRBD2 might be the D (5 bases). The CDR3 is 16 amino acids. CDR1 is MNHEY and CDR2 is SMNVEV in the germline V gene (reference sequence). Trimming left V 2 bases short and J 2 bases short, with 16 bases between. This CDR3 reads CASSLGGLGLPYEQYF. DNA of the CDR3: TGTGCCAGCAGTTTAGGCGGGCTCGGTCTCCCCTACGAGCAGTACTTC.

The J gene is TRBJ2-5, the V gene TRBV7-9, with 8 bases identical to TRBD1. The length of the CDR3 is 15 residues. Trimming removed 5 bases from V and 5 bases from J; junction bases left unmatched: 10. Looked up from germline, CDR1 is SEHNR and CDR2 is FQNEAQ (reference sequence). CDR3: CASSPTGVAGETQYF. The CDR3 nucleotides are TGTGCCAGCAGCCCGACAGGGGTGGCGGGGGAGACCCAGTACTTC.